The rows below give T cell receptor beta chains drawn from one sample of a study of Graves' ophthalmopathy and Graves' hyperthyroidism. TCRdb used MiXCR to reprocess the multiplex PCR reads, holding one entry per CDR3 protein. The table shows more than 150,000 distinct CDR3 sequences, with approximately 38% occurring only once. Sequencing was done on a sample of peripheral blood. All receptors come from a woman in her thirties or forties with Graves' ophthalmopathy. Both conserved end residues are trimmed from each CDR3. The order of the fields is V gene, CDR3 protein.

>TRBV6-2/TRBV6-3
ASKEKSGTFYEQY
>TRBV12-3/TRBV12-4
ASSFKAKTTEAF
>TRBV4-2
ASSQDRPAGDSPLPQH
>TRBV6-1
ASRQRGTNTEAF
>TRBV28
ASSLGYWYQETQY
>TRBV7-2
ASTTWGKTYEQY
>TRBV7-2
ASSLEGGLNEQY
>TRBV6-1
ASSEGQRNQPQH
>TRBV6-2/TRBV6-3
ASSIRTDQETQY
>TRBV7-2
ASSFQETQY
>TRBV6-2/TRBV6-3
ASSHLTSDSPLH
>TRBV3-1
ATKGPLYEQY
>TRBV18
ASSTNGPQETQY
>TRBV27
ASSLRENQPQH
>TRBV19
ASSLRTGAYEQY
>TRBV2
ASRRDPYNQPQH
>TRBV11-2
ASSLHEGVFGYGYT
>TRBV24-1
ATRKGVGTEAF
>TRBV11-2
ASSSLVPNIQY
>TRBV6-2/TRBV6-3
ARFSETQY
>TRBV12-3/TRBV12-4
ASSNTAGGLQETQY
>TRBV12-3/TRBV12-4
ASSSVGTPPYEQY
>TRBV6-2/TRBV6-3
ASSARRQGVYEQY
>TRBV4-1
ASSQEGRGGVFGYT
>TRBV11-2
ANSLGLARVTYGYT